This TCR beta chain was observed in a study of cytomegalovirus exposure and HLA in healthy donors. Study details: Among about 190 million T cells, an earlier analysis found about 100 million unique TCR beta sequences.

The CDR3 has 13 residues. The primer mix had 60 Vbeta and 13 Jbeta primers. Sequenced by immunoSEQ multiplex PCR; TCRdb stores in-frame clones only, minus some. The sample lists 150,000 to 200,000 clones; around 85% were seen once. Sequencing was done on a sample of PBMCs. This chain joins TRBV21-1 and TRBJ1-2; TRBD1, the table's D call, lacks a check against the DNA. TRBV21-1 is an annotated pseudogene. The sequence came from a man in his forties or fifties in good health and CMV-seronegative. CDR3 sequence reads: CASRVQADYGYTF. The DNA for the CDR3 is TGTGCCAGCAGAGTACAGGCCGACTATGGCTACACCTTC.